One sample yielded the 29 T cell receptor beta chains listed below, sequenced in a study of cytomegalovirus exposure and HLA in healthy donors. Both 60 Vbeta primers and 13 Jbeta primers went into the PCR. Only in-frame clones appear in the TCRdb table, and some are missing; sequencing was by immunoSEQ multiplex PCR. The sample has approximately 120,000 clones; around 78% are singletons. Input material: PBMCs. Receptor source: a man between 45 and 60 years old in good health and CMV-seronegative.

V gene TRBV7-8 combines with J gene TRBJ2-5, with 10 positions matching TRBD2. CDR1 is SGHVS, CDR2 FQNEAQ, per germline. The length of the CDR3 is 21 residues. Trimming took 1 base from V and 3 from J; bases not matched to a gene: 20. CDR3 in amino acids: CASSLGEVWGLAGAWEETQYF. CDR3 DNA sequence: TGTGCCAGCAGCTTAGGTGAAGTCTGGGGGCTAGCGGGGGCCTGGGAAGAGACCCAGTACTTC. The variable domain in full, with the rest retrieved from reference TRBV7-8 and TRBJ2-5, is GAGVSQSPRYKVAKRGQDVALRCDPISGHVSLFWYQQALGQGPEFLTYFQNEAQLDKSGLPSDRFFAERPEGSVSTLKIQRTQQEDSAVYLCASSLGEVWGLAGAWEETQYFGPGTRLLVL.

The J gene is TRBJ1-5, the V gene TRBV4-1; TRBD1 agrees at 8 bases. This CDR3 has 17 residues. The germline V gene has CDR1 MGHRA and CDR2 YSYEKL. V gave up 0 bases and J gave up 0 bases; unmatched junction bases: 4. CDR3 sequence reads: CASSQDGTGFSNQPQHF. The CDR3 bases are TGCGCCAGCAGCCAAGATGGGACAGGATTTAGCAATCAGCCCCAGCATTTT.

This sequence joins TRBV5-1 and TRBJ1-6; TRBD1 matches at 8 bases. CDR1 is SGHRS and CDR2 is YFSETQ in the germline V gene. The CDR3 runs to 16 residues. Trimming removed 4 bases from V and 6 bases from J; junction bases left unmatched: 9. CDR3 in amino acids: CASSPTGTGANSPLHF. The DNA of the CDR3 is TGCGCCAGCAGCCCAACCGGGACAGGAGCTAATTCACCCCTCCACTTT.

The gene calls are TRBV6-5 and TRBJ2-2; 7 bases are shared with TRBD2. Germline lookup yields CDR1 MNHEY and CDR2 SVGAGI. CDR3 length equals 15 residues. V shed 6 bases, J shed 6 bases, and the junction held 10 bases outside the gene matches. CDR3 in amino acids: CASSRGGLSAGELFF. In nucleotides, the CDR3 is TGTGCCAGCAGCCGCGGGGGTCTTTCAGCCGGGGAGCTGTTTTTT.

This chain links TRBV5-1 with TRBJ2-6, with D possibly TRBD1 on 5 matching bases. Germline V gene sequence: CDR1 SGHRS, CDR2 YFSETQ. Deletions cut 6 bases from V and 2 bases from J, with 12 bases between. This CDR3 spans 15 amino acids. CDR3 protein: CASTSMGPGANVLTF. The CDR3 nucleotides are TGCGCCAGCACGTCTATGGGGCCTGGGGCCAACGTCCTGACTTTC.

The chain uses TRBV11-3 and TRBJ1-1; perhaps TRBD1 as D (6 bases). The CDR3 has 16 amino acids. V lost 4 bases, J lost 0 bases, and 15 bases lay in between. Germline CDR1 and CDR2: SGHNT and YENEEA. Written as DNA, the CDR3 is TGTGCCAGCAGCTCTACTAAGGACAGTCTGAACACTGAAGCTTTCTTT. This sequence encodes CASSSTKDSLNTEAFF. The variable domain in full, completed from reference TRBV11-3 and TRBJ1-1, reads EAGVVQSPRYKIIEKKQPVAFWCNPISGHNTLYWYLQNLGQGPELLIRYENEEAVDDSQLPKDRFSAERLKGVDSTLKIQPAELGDSAVYLCASSSTKDSLNTEAFFGQGTRLTVV.

This rearrangement joins TRBV4-2 to TRBJ1-1; TRBD1 aligns across 7 bases. Trimming cost V 5 bases and J 5 bases; bases outside gene matches: 11. Looked up from germline, CDR1 is LGHNA and CDR2 is YNFKEQ. The CDR3 consists of 15 residues. This chain's CDR3 is CASSVRQGKVTEAFF. The CDR3 coding sequence is TGTGCCAGCAGCGTTCGACAGGGAAAAGTGACTGAAGCTTTCTTT.

The chain joins TRBV6-4 to TRBJ1-6, with D perhaps TRBD1 (6 bases). Between the trimmed V and J ends, which lost 3 bases and 4 bases, there was a span of 10 bases. The germline gives CDR1 MRHNA, CDR2 SNTAGT. CDR3 length equals 15 residues. CDR3 nucleotide sequence: TGTGCCAGCAGTGAACAGGGAGCATATAATTCACCCCTCCACTTT. Encoded protein: CASSEQGAYNSPLHF.

This chain links TRBV5-4 with TRBJ2-2; the D is unclear. The CDR3 spans 13 residues. CDR1 is SGHNT, CDR2 YYREEE, per germline (reference sequence). V gave up 6 bases and J gave up 2 bases, with 8 bases separating them. The CDR3 is CASTTQNTGELFF. The CDR3 nucleotides are TGTGCCAGCACAACACAAAACACCGGGGAGCTGTTTTTT.

The CDR3 nucleotides read TGTGCCAGCAGTCCCGGACTGGACCCTCGCGAGCAGTACGTC. This translates into CASSPGLDPREQYV. The V and J genes are TRBV28 and TRBJ2-7, with D perhaps matching TRBD2 (5 bases). CDR3 length equals 14 residues. Germline values: CDR1 MDHEN, CDR2 SYDVKM. Trimming stripped 5 bases from V and 6 bases from J, with 17 bases between.

The chain employs TRBV19 and TRBJ2-1, with 7 bases identical to TRBD1. CDR1 and CDR2 (germline): LNHDA, SQIVND (reference sequence). The V gene end was trimmed by 9 bases and the J gene end by 4 bases; junction bases not matched to a gene: 9. This CDR3 has 14 residues. The CDR3 protein is CARLLGQLYNEQFF. The CDR3 region has the DNA TGTGCCAGATTATTGGGACAGCTATACAATGAGCAGTTCTTC.

The V call is TRBV5-1, the J call TRBJ2-3; 7 bases match TRBD1. Trimming cost V 4 bases and J 7 bases; bases outside gene matches: 12. The CDR3 contains 15 residues. In germline, CDR1 is SGHRS, CDR2 YFSETQ. In nucleotides, the CDR3 is TGCGCCAGCAGCCCCGGACAGGCGATTGGTAATACGCAGTATTTT. Translated: CASSPGQAIGNTQYF.

This rearrangement joins TRBV2 to TRBJ1-5; D gene ambiguous. V was cut by 7 bases and J by 3 bases, with 10 bases left in between. This CDR3 has 13 residues. The germline V gene has CDR1 SNHLY and CDR2 FYNNEI. The CDR3 reads CASMTGYNQPQHF. The CDR3 DNA follows: TGTGCCAGCATGACTGGTTACAATCAGCCCCAGCATTTT.

CDR3 loop: CASSMTGGASPLHF. CDR3 sequence (DNA): TGTGCCAGTAGCATGACAGGGGGCGCGTCACCCCTCCACTTT. V usage is TRBV19 and J usage is TRBJ1-6, with 10 bases aligning to TRBD1. Germline values: CDR1 LNHDA, CDR2 SQIVND (reference sequence). The CDR3 extends over 14 amino acids. V trimming: 6 bases; J trimming: 10 bases; junction bases outside the gene matches: 6.

The chain employs TRBV6-1 and TRBJ1-1; tentative D call: TRBD1 (6 bases). Germline loops: CDR1 MNHNS, CDR2 SASEGT. The V gene lost 3 bases and the J gene lost 3 bases, with 17 bases spanning the gap. The CDR3 spans 16 residues. CDR3: CASSDGGAVVHTEAFF. DNA for the CDR3: TGTGCCAGCAGTGACGGGGGGGCAGTGGTCCACACTGAAGCTTTCTTT.

The chain employs TRBV7-2 and TRBJ2-7, with 7 positions matching TRBD1. J was trimmed by 3 bases and V by 8 bases; bases with no gene match: 7. From germline, CDR1 is SGHTA and CDR2 FQGNSA. This CDR3 is built from 13 residues. CDR3 coding DNA: TGTGCCAGCGCCTTGACAGGGTTCTACGAGCAGTACTTC. Translated, it gives CASALTGFYEQYF.

The genes are TRBV19 and TRBJ2-7, with D possibly matching TRBD2 (6 bases). Germline-derived CDR1 and CDR2 are LNHDA and SQIVND (reference sequence). Trimming stripped 4 bases from V and 3 bases from J, with 13 bases between. The CDR3 loop spans 14 amino acids. The CDR3 is CASSRGTPDYEQYF. CDR3 DNA sequence: TGTGCCAGTAGTAGAGGGACTCCGGACTACGAGCAGTACTTC.

V usage is TRBV19 and J usage is TRBJ2-7; D gene uncertain. CDR1 and CDR2 from the germline V gene are LNHDA and SQIVND (reference sequence). Trimming pared 9 bases from V and 1 base from J, leaving 19 bases between. The CDR3 extends over 15 amino acids. CDR3 nucleotides: TGTGCCAGCGGAGAGGCAAAGGAGAGATCCTACGAGCAGTACGTC. It is translated as CASGEAKERSYEQYV.

The chain uses TRBV5-4 and TRBJ2-3; 14 nucleotides line up with TRBD2. With 4 bases clipped from V and 1 base from J, the junction kept 5 bases outside the gene matches. The CDR3 is made up of 17 amino acids. Germline values: CDR1 SGHNT, CDR2 YYREEE (reference sequence). In DNA, the CDR3 is TGTGCCAGCAGCCCCGGGACTAGCGGGGGAGGCACAGATACGCAGTATTTT. Translating gives CASSPGTSGGGTDTQYF.

This chain links TRBV4-1 with TRBJ2-7; 7 bases align to TRBD2. Trimming cost V 0 bases and J 4 bases; bases outside gene matches: 6. The CDR3 length is 15 residues. CDR1 is MGHRA and CDR2 is YSYEKL in the germline V gene. CDR3: CASSQDERGRYEQYV. CDR3 in DNA: TGCGCCAGCAGCCAAGATGAGCGGGGTCGGTACGAGCAGTACGTC.

The table lists this clone with a count of one. The rearrangement uses TRBV7-2 and TRBJ2-3; D is possibly TRBD2 (6 bases). The CDR3 extends over 16 amino acids. Germline lookup yields CDR1 SGHTA and CDR2 FQGNSA. V lost 7 bases and J 1 base, leaving 18 bases between the germline ends. CDR3 nucleotides: TGTGCCAGCACCAGGGAAAGGGACTTCCGCACAGATACGCAGTATTTT. Translated: CASTRERDFRTDTQYF.

This chain uses TRBV15 with TRBJ1-4; D not certain. This CDR3 is built from 12 residues. Trimming shortened V by 5 bases and J by 9 bases, and 10 bases separated the two germline ends. CDR1 LNHNV and CDR2 YYDKDF come from the germline V gene (reference sequence). The CDR3, as DNA: TGTGCCACCAGCTCCCGTCCTAAAAAACTGTTTTTT. The encoded protein is CATSSRPKKLFF.

This chain links TRBV7-9 with TRBJ2-7; 8 positions agree with TRBD1. Germline V gene data show CDR1 as SEHNR and CDR2 as FQNEAQ (reference sequence). Unmatched junction bases numbered 4, after V lost 1 base and J lost 2 bases. CDR3 length: 15 amino acids. In DNA form, the CDR3 reads TGTGCCAGCAGCTTAGGGACAGGGTTCACCTACGAGCAGTACGTC. Its protein is CASSLGTGFTYEQYV.

The chain has TRBV7-2 and TRBJ2-1, with TRBD2 as a possible D gene (7 bases). This CDR3 spans 17 amino acids. Germline CDR1 reads SGHTA; CDR2 reads FQGNSA. Trimming took off 4 bases at V and 1 base at J, with 17 bases between the two ends. This CDR3 reads CASSSQRGGSSYNEQFF. CDR3 DNA sequence: TGTGCCAGCAGCTCACAAAGGGGGGGATCATCCTACAATGAGCAGTTCTTC.

The V call is TRBV4-1, the J call TRBJ1-2, with a tentative D call TRBD1 (6 bases). CDR3 length: 16 amino acids. Germline lookup yields CDR1 MGHRA and CDR2 YSYEKL. V was trimmed by 3 bases and J by 4 bases, leaving 18 bases between them. CDR3 residues: CASSHVIDRSPYGYTF. The CDR3 DNA is TGCGCCAGCAGCCATGTCATCGACAGGTCTCCCTATGGCTACACCTTC.

This clone was found a few times. The rearrangement uses TRBV5-4 and TRBJ1-1; unclear D gene. Germline loops: CDR1 SGHNT, CDR2 YYREEE (reference sequence). The CDR3 covers 13 residues. V lost 0 bases to trimming and J lost 4 bases, with 7 bases between them. In DNA form, the CDR3 reads TGTGCCAGCAGCTTGGACGGAGGCACTGAAGCTTTCTTT. Its translation: CASSLDGGTEAFF.

This clone was detected only a few times. The V gene is TRBV6-5, the J gene TRBJ1-2; tentative D call: TRBD1 (6 bases). The CDR3 contains 15 residues. Trimming removed 5 bases at V and 0 bases at J, with 13 bases between. The germline gives CDR1 MNHEY, CDR2 SVGAGI. As DNA, the CDR3 is TGTGCCAGCAGTGGGACAAGCATAGCTAACTATGGCTACACCTTC. This encodes CASSGTSIANYGYTF.

The chain recombines TRBV5-1 with TRBJ1-4; D unresolved. CDR1 is SGHRS, CDR2 YFSETQ, per germline. This CDR3 is 16 amino acids long. V shed 0 bases and J shed 0 bases, with 9 bases lying between them. DNA of the CDR3: TGCGCCAGCAGCTTGGTCGCAGGCGCAACTAATGAAAAACTGTTTTTT. Translated, it gives CASSLVAGATNEKLFF.

For this clone: This same CDR3 is encoded by further DNA sequences in the sample. The chain is built from TRBV6-6 and TRBJ1-2; maybe TRBD1 (6 bases). This CDR3 spans 14 amino acids. With 2 bases removed from V and 4 bases from J, the gap between germline ends came to 11 bases. Germline-derived CDR1 and CDR2 are MNHNY and SVGAGI (reference sequence). The CDR3 DNA follows: TGTGCCAGCAGTTACGAGACAGGAGGCTATGGCTACACCTTC. Residues: CASSYETGGYGYTF.